This TCR beta chain came from a study of CD8 T cells in Susac syndrome. Looking at the study overall: Among the Susac syndrome patients who underwent sequencing, roughly six had clinically active disease, while about 8 of them were in remission.

The CDR3 runs 14 residues. The germline V gene has CDR1 SGDLS and CDR2 YYNGEE. Trimming removed 5 bases at V and 6 bases at J, with 12 bases between. RNA totalling roughly 0.45 to 1 ug underwent reverse transcription with random hexamers. Amplification of TCR beta CDR3 across 54 Vbeta and 13 Jbeta was performed with immunoSEQ multiplex PCR. TCRdb fed the immunoSEQ multiplex PCR reads into MiXCR, producing one record per CDR3 protein. The data show around 170,000 distinct CDR3 sequences, around 95% seen once. TCR beta sequences were obtained from blood CD8+ and CD4+ T cells. TEMRA cells underwent FACS enrichment and CD8+ and CD4+ T cells underwent negative isolation. This clonotype has just one count.

The source of this sequence is a human donor with Susac syndrome. This sequence joins TRBV9 and TRBJ1-6, with D possibly TRBD1 on 5 matching bases. What was sequenced was CD4+ T cells from PBMCs. The CDR3 DNA sequence: TGTGCCAGCAGTCAGGGTCCCATTAATTCACCCCTCCACTTT. It encodes CASSQGPINSPLHF.